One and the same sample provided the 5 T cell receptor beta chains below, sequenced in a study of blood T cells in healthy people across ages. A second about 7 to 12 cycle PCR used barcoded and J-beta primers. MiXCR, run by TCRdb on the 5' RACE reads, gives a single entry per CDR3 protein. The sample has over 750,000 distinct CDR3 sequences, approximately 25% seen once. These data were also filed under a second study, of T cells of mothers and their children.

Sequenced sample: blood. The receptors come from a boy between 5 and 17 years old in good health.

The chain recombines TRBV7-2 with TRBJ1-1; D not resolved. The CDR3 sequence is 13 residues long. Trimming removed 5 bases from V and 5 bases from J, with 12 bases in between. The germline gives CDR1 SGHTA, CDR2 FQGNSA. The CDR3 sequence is CASSDPGKTEAFF. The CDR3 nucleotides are TGTGCCAGCAGCGATCCGGGGAAGACTGAAGCTTTCTTT.

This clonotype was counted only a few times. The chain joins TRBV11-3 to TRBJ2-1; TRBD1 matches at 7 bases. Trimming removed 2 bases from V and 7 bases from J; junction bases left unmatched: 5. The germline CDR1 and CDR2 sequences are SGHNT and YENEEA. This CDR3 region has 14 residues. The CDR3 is CASSLKQGVNEQFF. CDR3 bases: TGTGCCAGCAGCTTAAAGCAGGGGGTGAATGAGCAGTTCTTC.

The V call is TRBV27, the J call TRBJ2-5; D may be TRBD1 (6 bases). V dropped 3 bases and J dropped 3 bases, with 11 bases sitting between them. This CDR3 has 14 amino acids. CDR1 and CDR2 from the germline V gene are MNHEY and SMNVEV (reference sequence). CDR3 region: CASSFRNREETQYF. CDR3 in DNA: TGTGCCAGCAGTTTCCGAAACAGGGAAGAGACCCAGTACTTC.

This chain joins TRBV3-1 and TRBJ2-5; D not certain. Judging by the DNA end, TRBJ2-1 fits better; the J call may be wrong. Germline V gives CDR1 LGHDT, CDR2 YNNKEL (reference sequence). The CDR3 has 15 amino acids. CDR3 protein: CASSQDPAVYNEQFF. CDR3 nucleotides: TGTGCCAGCAGCCAAGATCCAGCCGTCTACAATGAGCAGTTCTTC.

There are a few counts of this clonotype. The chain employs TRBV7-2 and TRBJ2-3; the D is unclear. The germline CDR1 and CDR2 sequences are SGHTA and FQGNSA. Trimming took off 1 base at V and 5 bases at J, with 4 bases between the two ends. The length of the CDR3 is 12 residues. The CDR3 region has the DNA TGTGCCAGCAGCTTAGATGTAGATACGCAGTATTTT. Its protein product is CASSLDVDTQYF.